The clone carrying this T cell receptor beta chain was observed a few times. This sample is drawn from a study of breast tumors, draining lymph nodes, adjacent tissues. Samples came from axillary lymph nodes draining the breast cancer. In TCRdb, the multiplex PCR reads were re-called with MiXCR into one record per CDR3 protein. The sample gives under 250,000 distinct CDR3 sequences, about a third of which show up once; 1.2% to 1.5% is in the top ten. Trimming took off 2 bases at V and 9 bases at J, with 17 bases between the two ends. CDR3 size: 15 residues. Germline lookup yields CDR1 MNHEY and CDR2 SVGEGT.

V usage is TRBV6-2 or TRBV6-3 and J usage is TRBJ2-1, with a tentative D call TRBD2 (5 bases). The clonotype was recovered from a female donor with breast cancer. Some clones in this sample may be carry-over from other donors' samples. The sample was axillary lymph node tissue. CDR3 residues: CASSYLGLSLGEQFF. The DNA of the CDR3 is TGTGCCAGCAGTTACCTAGGACTGTCACTTGGTGAGCAGTTCTTC.